This entry lists 31 T cell receptor beta chains sequenced from one sample in a study of beta chain features in type 1 diabetes (dated by TCRdb to the late 2010s). The investigation overall reported the following: In all four CD4+ subsets, TCRB CDR3 length was moderately but significantly shorter in type 1 diabetes patients.

Their specific antigens are unknown. Library preparation employed the immunoSEQ multiplex PCR assay. The entire isolated RNA was reverse transcribed using the High Capacity cDNA Reverse Transcription Kit, and thus expressed TCRB transcripts were sequenced. The clones in this table, taken by TCRdb from immuneACCESS, are in-frame only. Not every clone is retained; where verified, under half of the shortfall comes from an unresolved V gene, and the cause of the rest is unknown. The sample profile shows 600,000 to 700,000 clones; 12% of them were found once. The ten largest clones represent 0.09% to 0.15% of the sample. Sequenced sample: naive CD4+ T cells from blood. The sample's cell subset or site label, in plain terms: true naive CD4+ T cells. These TCRs come from a man aged 25 to 45 with type 1 diabetes.

A few counts support this clone. This rearrangement joins TRBV2 to TRBJ1-2, with 9 positions matching TRBD1. This CDR3 region has 17 residues. The V and J ends lost 0 bases and 4 bases, in that order; junction bases with no gene match: 9. Germline values: CDR1 SNHLY, CDR2 FYNNEI. CDR3 sequence (DNA): TGTGCCAGCAGTGAAGCGCTGGGGACAGGGCGGGCCTATGGCTACACCTTC. Translated: CASSEALGTGRAYGYTF. The complete variable domain, with remaining parts taken from reference TRBV2 and TRBJ1-2, reads EPEVTQTPSHQVTQMGQEVILRCVPISNHLYFYWYRQILGQKVEFLVSFYNNEISEKSEIFDDQFSVERPDGSNFTLKIRSTKLEDSAMYFCASSEALGTGRAYGYTFGSGTRLTVV.

This clone was seen more than once but under ten times. The J gene is TRBJ1-6, the V gene TRBV14; D is undetermined. CDR1 is SGHDN, CDR2 FVKESK, per germline. The CDR3 extends over 13 amino acids. The V end was cut by 6 bases, the J end by 8 bases, with 11 bases between. The CDR3 loop is CASSSVQDSPLHF. The CDR3 bases are TGTGCCAGCAGTTCGGTCCAAGATTCACCCCTCCACTTT.

This clone was counted between two and nine times. The genes are TRBV4-2 and TRBJ1-5, with D hard to call. Trimming pared 0 bases from V and 9 bases from J, leaving 15 bases between. Germline CDR1 LGHNA, CDR2 YNFKEQ. This CDR3 region has 15 residues. Here the CDR3 reads CASSQDPSGGWPQHF. CDR3 bases: TGTGCCAGCAGCCAAGATCCGTCGGGTGGATGGCCCCAGCATTTT.

This clone was observed a few times. This chain links TRBV5-1 with TRBJ2-5; 11 bases map to TRBD1. J was trimmed by 5 bases and V by 4 bases; bases with no gene match: 7. Germline V gives CDR1 SGHRS, CDR2 YFSETQ. The CDR3 consists of 15 residues. CDR3 residues: CASSPGQGARETQYF. The CDR3 region has the DNA TGCGCCAGCAGCCCCGGACAGGGGGCGCGGGAGACCCAGTACTTC.

V usage is TRBV7-9 and J usage is TRBJ2-1, with TRBD2 matching 11 bases. The CDR3 is made up of 18 amino acids. Per the germline V gene, CDR1 is SEHNR and CDR2 is FQNEAQ (reference sequence). J was trimmed by 9 bases and V by 7 bases; bases with no gene match: 20. The chain's CDR3 is CASTLGVRLAGTSIEQFF. The DNA for the CDR3 is TGTGCCAGCACCCTTGGTGTCAGACTAGCGGGGACCTCGATTGAGCAGTTCTTC.

This sequence joins TRBV7-3 and TRBJ2-2; D perhaps matches TRBD1 (6 bases). V was shortened by 5 bases and J by 1 base, with 11 bases between the two germline ends. The CDR3 is 15 amino acids. In germline, CDR1 is SGHTA, CDR2 FQGTGA. CDR3 coding DNA: TGTGCCAGCAGCCCCTCGGGACAGAACACCGGGGAGCTGTTTTTT. Amino acids: CASSPSGQNTGELFF.

This clone was found a few times. The V gene is TRBV6-1, the J gene TRBJ1-1, with D perhaps TRBD1 (6 bases). The V end was cut by 1 base, the J end by 6 bases, with 18 bases between. The CDR3 has 16 residues. Germline V gives CDR1 MNHNS, CDR2 SASEGT. The CDR3 nucleotides read TGTGCCAGCAGTGAAGGTGGGACACTCGCGACCGCTGAAGCTTTCTTT. Protein sequence: CASSEGGTLATAEAFF.

This clone was counted only a few times. The chain has TRBV28 and TRBJ2-7, with D unclear. This CDR3 region has 15 residues. Per the germline V gene, CDR1 is MDHEN and CDR2 is SYDVKM. Trimming took off 5 bases at V and 0 bases at J, with 14 bases between the two ends. The CDR3 DNA follows: TGTGCCAGCAGTAGCCCGGGCTCGGGCTCCTACGAGCAGTACTTC. As protein: CASSSPGSGSYEQYF.

This clone has only a few counts. The chain couples TRBV10-3 to TRBJ2-2; possible D gene TRBD1, 5 bases. With 5 bases removed from V and 4 bases from J, the gap between germline ends came to 11 bases. Per germline, CDR1 ENHRY and CDR2 SYGVKD. The CDR3 is made up of 14 amino acids. CDR3 nucleotides: TGTGCCATCAGTTTACGAGACAGCACCGGGGAGCTGTTTTTT. Protein product: CAISLRDSTGELFF.

The chain recombines TRBV2 with TRBJ2-5; no reliable D call. V was cut by 1 base and J by 2 bases, with 8 bases left in between. The CDR3 consists of 14 residues. Germline V CDR1 and CDR2: SNHLY, FYNNEI. The CDR3 nucleotides are TGTGCCAGCAGTGAAGGAAGTCCTCAAGAGACCCAGTACTTC. Residues: CASSEGSPQETQYF.

The table lists this clone with a few counts. V usage is TRBV2 and J usage is TRBJ2-5, with D tentatively TRBD1 or TRBD2 (6 bases each). CDR1 is SNHLY, CDR2 FYNNEI, per germline. Trimming took 6 bases from V and 5 from J, leaving 19 bases between them. This CDR3 region has 15 residues. The CDR3 nucleotides are TGTGCCAGCAGCCCCAGAATGGGGGGCTCGGAGACCCAGTACTTC. It is translated as CASSPRMGGSETQYF.

This clone was observed a handful of times. The chain combines TRBV6-6 with TRBJ2-7; D not resolved. The CDR3 is made up of 13 amino acids. Trimming removed 0 bases at V and 4 bases at J, with 7 bases between. Per the germline V gene, CDR1 is MNHNY and CDR2 is SVGAGI (reference sequence). DNA of the CDR3: TGTGCCAGCAGTTACTCGAAGGGATACGAGCAGTACTTC. Protein product: CASSYSKGYEQYF.

The chain uses TRBV28 and TRBJ1-3, with D unresolved. CDR1 is MDHEN and CDR2 is SYDVKM in the germline V gene. The CDR3 totals 13 residues. V was pared by 7 bases and J by 2 bases, with 9 bases between. CDR3 nucleotide sequence: TGTGCCAGCACCAAAGGGACTGGAAACACCATATATTTT. Its translation: CASTKGTGNTIYF.

CDR3 DNA: TGTGCCAGCAGCCAACAATCGGGACAGGCGTTCTCTGGGGCCAACGTCCTGACTTTC. Amino acids: CASSQQSGQAFSGANVLTF. V is TRBV4-2 and J is TRBJ2-6; 8 bases are a match to TRBD1. The CDR3 is 19 amino acids. V gave up 2 bases and J gave up 0 bases; unmatched junction bases: 9. From germline, CDR1 is LGHNA and CDR2 YNFKEQ.

This clone was counted a few times. The gene calls are TRBV30 and TRBJ2-4, with D perhaps matching TRBD2 (5 bases). CDR3 length: 13 amino acids. Germline V gene sequence: CDR1 GTSNPN, CDR2 SVGIG (reference sequence). V lost 4 bases, J lost 6 bases, and 13 bases lay in between. CDR3 sequence: CAWTSDSINIQYF. CDR3 nucleotide sequence: TGTGCCTGGACCTCGGACTCCATAAACATTCAGTACTTC.

The rearrangement uses TRBV5-4 and TRBJ2-1; 8 bases agree with TRBD2. The CDR3 runs to 15 residues. Germline CDR1 SGHNT, CDR2 YYREEE (reference sequence). Unmatched junction bases numbered 2, after V lost 3 bases and J lost 0 bases. Here the CDR3 reads CASSSRGGSYNEQFF. The CDR3 DNA sequence: TGTGCCAGCAGCTCCCGGGGGGGCTCCTACAATGAGCAGTTCTTC. The whole variable domain, remainder taken from reference TRBV5-4 and TRBJ2-1, is ETGVTQSPTHLIKTRGQQVTLRCSSQSGHNTVSWYQQALGQGPQFIFQYYREEENGRGNFPPRFSGLQFPNYSSELNVNALELDDSALYLCASSSRGGSYNEQFFGPGTRLTVL.

A few counts support this clone. The CDR3 loop is CASTGTDHYNEQFF. The CDR3 nucleotides are TGCGCCAGCACCGGGACAGACCACTACAATGAGCAGTTCTTC. The chain recombines TRBV5-1 with TRBJ2-1; TRBD1 aligns across 7 bases. CDR3 length: 14 amino acids. V gave up 6 bases and J gave up 3 bases; unmatched junction bases: 6. Germline V CDR1 and CDR2: SGHRS, YFSETQ.

This clone was recorded a few times. The chain carries TRBV6-5 and TRBJ2-7, with D unresolved. V gave up 4 bases and J gave up 1 base, with 8 bases separating them. CDR3 size: 13 residues. Germline-derived CDR1 and CDR2 are MNHEY and SVGAGI. CDR3 DNA sequence: TGTGCCAGCAGTTCGCTAGAATCCTACGAGCAGTACTTC. Translated, it gives CASSSLESYEQYF.

This clone has only a few counts. V is TRBV7-3 and J is TRBJ2-1, with a possible D match to TRBD1 (6 bases). Trimming removed 0 bases at V and 13 bases at J, with 16 bases between. Per germline, CDR1 SGHTA and CDR2 FQGTGA. The CDR3 length is 14 residues. CDR3 nucleotides: TGTGCCAGCAGCTTAACTGGACAGTACCGAACCCAGTTCTTC. This translates into CASSLTGQYRTQFF.

This clone turned up a few times. V and J are TRBV30 and TRBJ2-7; D not certain. The CDR3 runs 14 residues. Germline CDR1 reads GTSNPN; CDR2 reads SVGIG (reference sequence). Trimming cost V 2 bases and J 0 bases, with 11 bases left between them. CDR3 sequence reads: CAWSLGVSSYEQYF. The CDR3 DNA follows: TGTGCCTGGAGTCTGGGTGTAAGCTCCTACGAGCAGTACTTC.

This chain connects TRBV19 to TRBJ2-2; possible D gene TRBD2, 6 bases. The V gene's germline CDR1 is LNHDA and CDR2 SQIVND (reference sequence). The CDR3 extends over 15 amino acids. Trimming stripped 9 bases from V and 4 bases from J, with 18 bases between. The CDR3 DNA reads as TGTGCCAGCAGGAGGGAGACTGGGAGCACCGGGGAGCTGTTTTTT. Protein: CASRRETGSTGELFF.

In this sample, this clone turned up a few times. The J gene is TRBJ2-5, the V gene TRBV7-2; the D gene is possibly TRBD2 (6 bases). The V end was cut by 6 bases, the J end by 1 base, with 18 bases between. The CDR3 length is 16 residues. Germline CDR1 is SGHTA and CDR2 is FQGNSA. The CDR3 loop is CASSPRGNDGQETQYF. CDR3 DNA: TGTGCCAGCAGTCCCCGGGGGAACGATGGCCAAGAGACCCAGTACTTC.

The rearrangement links TRBV4-3 to TRBJ2-1; TRBD2 matches at 9 bases. This CDR3 is built from 16 residues. Trimming at V came to 1 base and at J to 4 bases, leaving 5 bases not matched to a gene. The germline gives CDR1 LGHNA, CDR2 YSLEER. As DNA, the CDR3 is TGCGCCAGCAGCCAAGGATATACTAGCGGGTACAATGAGCAGTTCTTC. It encodes CASSQGYTSGYNEQFF.

The chain recombines TRBV7-2 with TRBJ1-4; perhaps TRBD1 as D (6 bases). The CDR3 runs to 16 residues. The germline V gene encodes CDR1 SGHTA and CDR2 FQGNSA. The V end was cut by 5 bases, the J end by 4 bases, with 17 bases between. The CDR3 loop reads CASSTERTAYNEKLFF. In DNA form, the CDR3 reads TGTGCCAGCAGCACCGAAAGGACAGCCTATAATGAAAAACTGTTTTTT.

As to this clone: This sample includes further DNA sequences coding for the same CDR3. The chain is built from TRBV11-2 and TRBJ2-2; D may be TRBD1 or TRBD2 (6 bases each). Trimming pared 1 base from V and 4 bases from J, leaving 10 bases between. Germline V gives CDR1 SGHAT, CDR2 FQNNGV. The CDR3 extends over 15 amino acids. The chain's CDR3 is CASSLGRGLTGELFF. CDR3 nucleotides: TGTGCCAGCAGCTTAGGACGGGGGCTCACCGGGGAGCTGTTTTTT.

This clone was seen more than once but under ten times. This chain links TRBV6-5 with TRBJ2-1; 8 bases are shared with TRBD1. The V and J ends lost 7 bases and 15 bases, in that order; junction bases with no gene match: 11. The CDR3 totals 12 residues. CDR1 is MNHEY, CDR2 SVGAGI, per germline. CDR3 nucleotides: TGTGCCAGCATTCCCACAGGGGGACCGCCGTTCTTC. Its protein is CASIPTGGPPFF.

The genes are TRBV19 and TRBJ2-1; D may be TRBD1 or TRBD2 (5 bases each). The germline V gene encodes CDR1 LNHDA and CDR2 SQIVND (reference sequence). This CDR3 is 13 amino acids long. Deletions cut 9 bases from V and 5 bases from J, with 14 bases between. The CDR3 bases are TGTGCCAGCGTCGGGGCCTGGAACAATGAGCAGTTCTTC. Its protein product is CASVGAWNNEQFF.

This clone showed up just a few times. The CDR3 reads CASSLVVVGETQYF. In DNA, the CDR3 is TGTGCCAGCAGCTTAGTGGTAGTGGGGGAGACCCAGTACTTC. V is TRBV7-2 and J is TRBJ2-5; D is ambiguous. V shed 1 base and J shed 5 bases, with 11 bases lying between them. CDR1 and CDR2 from the germline V gene are SGHTA and FQGNSA. The CDR3 contains 14 residues.

This clone was picked up a small number of times. The chain uses TRBV2 and TRBJ1-5; TRBD1 matches 12 bases. The trim removed 9 bases at V and 6 bases at J, leaving 3 bases unmatched. The CDR3 loop spans 13 amino acids. Germline-derived CDR1 and CDR2 are SNHLY and FYNNEI. DNA of the CDR3: TGTGCCAGAGGGACAGGGGGCCGTCAGCCCCAGCATTTT. It encodes CARGTGGRQPQHF.

A note on this clone: The identical CDR3 is also encoded by other nucleotide sequences in the sample. This chain joins TRBV19 and TRBJ2-1; D is uncertain. The CDR3 extends over 12 amino acids. Looked up from germline, CDR1 is LNHDA and CDR2 is SQIVND (reference sequence). V shed 5 bases and J shed 6 bases, with 8 bases lying between them. For the CDR3, the DNA is TGTGCCAGTAGTCCCCGTGTCAATGAGCAGTTCTTC. Its translation is CASSPRVNEQFF.

This clone appeared a few times. J is TRBJ2-7 and V is TRBV18; D is possibly TRBD1 (5 bases). V was clipped by 5 bases and J by 3 bases, with 5 bases between them. This CDR3 has 11 amino acids. Germline V gives CDR1 KGHSH, CDR2 LQKENI. CDR3: CASSDSYEQYF. The CDR3 bases are TGTGCCAGCTCAGACAGCTACGAGCAGTACTTC.